Listed below are T cell receptor beta chains from one sample, sequenced in a study of blood T cell repertoires in COVID-19. Clones were read by immunoSEQ multiplex PCR, and TCRdb kept only the in-frame ones, dropping some. The sample lists about 260,000 clones; roughly 86% were seen once. The sample was peripheral blood. The receptors were sampled from a woman younger than 45 with COVID-19, enrolled during active disease. CDR3s include the opening cysteine and the closing phenylalanine or tryptophan. A D gene is named only where the DNA matches it firmly. Clone size is stated in some rows and not others, as once, few, many or a class when expanded.

- TRBJ2-5 15 TRBV7-8 once CASSLPGEGSETQYF TGTGCCAGCAGCTTGCCGGGAGAAGGGTCGGAGACCCAGTACTTC
- TRBJ2-5 11 TRBV12-3/TRBV12-4 - CASSSQETQYF TGTGCCAGCAGTTCTCAAGAGACCCAGTACTTC
TRBD1 TRBJ1-4 13 TRBV29-1 - CSAARQGNEKLFF TGCAGCGCTGCTCGACAGGGTAATGAAAAACTGTTTTTT
TRBD2 TRBJ2-3 16 TRBV6-1 - CASSERAGAATDTQYF TGTGCCAGCAGTGAAAGGGCGGGAGCCGCCACAGATACGCAGTATTTT
TRBD1 TRBJ1-5 17 TRBV19 - CACSPGQGTYSNQPLHF TGTGCCTGTAGTCCGGGACAGGGGACCTATAGCAATCAGCCCCTGCATTTT
TRBD2 TRBJ2-7 14 TRBV3-1/TRBV3-2 - CASSPPAGGYEQYF TGTGCCAGCAGCCCCCCCGCGGGAGGGTACGAGCAGTACTTC
- TRBJ2-4 12 TRBV28 once CASSSGGLGPYF TGTGCCAGCTCTTCAGGGGGACTTGGGCCGTACTTC
TRBD1 TRBJ2-3 16 TRBV11-1 - CASSSPGQGGLDTQYF TGTGCCAGCAGCTCACCGGGACAGGGGGGGTTAGATACGCAGTATTTT
- TRBJ1-1 16 TRBV24-1 - CATSDGGGGTRTEAFF TGTGCCACCAGTGATGGGGGGGGCGGTACGAGGACTGAAGCTTTCTTT
TRBD1 TRBJ1-6 11 TRBV11-3 - CARQGNSPLHF TGTGCCCGACAGGGGAATTCACCCCTCCACTTT
- TRBJ2-2 13 TRBV20-1 - CSASLGDTGELFF TGCAGTGCTAGTCTAGGGGACACCGGGGAGCTGTTTTTT
- TRBJ1-2 15 TRBV9 - CASSVVTLANYGYTF TGTGCCAGCAGCGTAGTTACTTTAGCTAACTATGGCTACACCTTC
- TRBJ2-1 16 TRBV27 - CASSFLTGGSYNEQFF TGTGCCAGCAGTTTCCTGACCGGAGGATCCTACAATGAGCAGTTCTTC
- TRBJ1-5 13 TRBV4-1 - CASSQGANQPQHF TGCGCCAGCAGCCAAGGGGCCAATCAGCCCCAGCATTTT
- TRBJ2-7 13 TRBV10-3 - CAISETGTYEQYF TGTGCCATCAGTGAAACAGGGACCTACGAGCAGTACTTC
- TRBJ2-7 15 TRBV6-1 - CASSEVGRGSHEQYF TGTGCCAGCAGTGAAGTTGGCAGGGGAAGCCACGAGCAGTACTTC
TRBD2 TRBJ2-1 16 TRBV7-2 - CASSRQSGSSYNEQFF TGTGCCAGCAGCCGGCAGAGCGGGAGCTCCTACAATGAGCAGTTCTTC
- TRBJ2-2 13 TRBV24-1 - CATSDFTIGELFF TGTGCCACCAGTGATTTCACAATCGGGGAGCTGTTTTTT
TRBD1 TRBJ2-5 16 TRBV19 - CASSIRKGAQGETQYF TGTGCCAGTAGTATACGGAAGGGGGCGCAGGGAGAGACCCAGTACTTC
- TRBJ1-3 15 TRBV7-9 - CASSLQGTSGNTIYF TGTGCCAGCAGCTTACAGGGGACCTCTGGAAACACCATATATTTT